The present TCR beta chain was sequenced within a study of T cells of healthy individuals. TCRdb fed the 5' RACE reads into MiXCR, producing one record per CDR3 protein. Among some 100,000 distinct CDR3 sequences listed, approximately 16% were seen once. The V end was cut by 1 base, the J end by 2 bases, with 15 bases between. In germline, CDR1 is DFQATT, CDR2 SNEGSKA (reference sequence). The CDR3 totals 15 residues. The table lists this clonotype with many counts. The clonotype comes from a human donor in good health. The V call is TRBV20-1, the J call TRBJ2-7; TRBD2 is a possible D gene (5 bases). CDR3 nucleotide sequence: TGCAGTGCTAGAGGGATGGAGGTCGGTACCTACGAGCAGTACTTC. The encoded protein is CSARGMEVGTYEQYF.